The 10 T cell receptor beta chains in this list originate from one sample, sequenced in a study of blood T cell repertoires in COVID-19. Measured with immunoSEQ multiplex PCR; TCRdb has only the in-frame clones, and not every one. The sample yields over 55,000 clones, 91% seen once. Specimen: peripheral blood. The source of these receptors is a man aged 60-69 years with acute or convalescent COVID-19.

The rearrangement joins TRBV2 to TRBJ2-7, with 9 bases lining up with TRBD1. V shed 10 bases and J 3 bases; nucleotides not matched to a gene: 22. Germline lookup yields CDR1 SNHLY and CDR2 FYNNEI. This CDR3 comprises 18 residues. The CDR3 nucleotides are TGTGCCACCCTGGAAGGGACAGGGAATACTAGGTCCCTCTACGAGCAGTACTTC. This translates into CATLEGTGNTRSLYEQYF.

CDR3 sequence reads: CASKTGTRVTEAFF. As DNA, the CDR3 is TGTGCCAGTAAGACAGGGACGAGGGTTACTGAAGCTTTCTTT. This chain joins TRBV19 and TRBJ1-1; 7 positions match TRBD1. The CDR3 loop spans 14 amino acids. Germline-derived CDR1 and CDR2 are LNHDA and SQIVND (reference sequence). Trimming took 7 bases from V and 5 from J; bases not matched to a gene: 10.

The V gene is TRBV7-3, the J gene TRBJ2-5; 8 bases agree with TRBD1. Germline trimming cut 3 bases from V and 5 bases from J; bases unmatched to any gene: 8. This CDR3 is built from 15 residues. Germline V lookup: CDR1 SGHTA, CDR2 FQGTGA. The CDR3 spells CASSFGQGGAETQYF. CDR3 sequence (DNA): TGTGCCAGCAGCTTCGGACAGGGAGGAGCGGAGACCCAGTACTTC.

The J gene is TRBJ1-3, the V gene TRBV28, with 7 bases identical to TRBD1. J gave up 2 bases and V 6 bases, and 10 bases lay outside the gene matches. Per germline, CDR1 MDHEN and CDR2 SYDVKM. The CDR3 loop spans 16 amino acids. CDR3 in amino acids: CASRIDRASAGNTIYF. The CDR3 DNA reads as TGTGCCAGCAGAATCGACAGGGCATCTGCTGGAAACACCATATATTTT.

The chain uses TRBV9 and TRBJ2-5; 9 bases are shared with TRBD2. This CDR3 has 16 amino acids. Per the germline V gene, CDR1 is SGDLS and CDR2 is YYNGEE. Unmatched junction bases numbered 8, after V lost 0 bases and J lost 5 bases. CDR3 DNA: TGTGCCAGCAGCGTAGGCGTTGCGGGAGGGCCTGAGACCCAGTACTTC. This sequence encodes CASSVGVAGGPETQYF.

The chain is built from TRBV9 and TRBJ2-7; weak D call: TRBD1 (6 bases). Per germline, CDR1 SGDLS and CDR2 YYNGEE. This CDR3 region has 17 residues. V was shortened by 0 bases and J by 2 bases, with 18 bases between the two germline ends. The CDR3 loop is CASSVGGPGHRAYEQYF. The DNA for the CDR3 is TGTGCCAGCAGCGTAGGGGGTCCGGGACACCGCGCCTACGAGCAGTACTTC.

The J gene is TRBJ2-3, the V gene TRBV27; D not certain. The germline V gene encodes CDR1 MNHEY and CDR2 SMNVEV (reference sequence). V lost 1 base and J 6 bases, leaving 8 bases between the germline ends. The CDR3 is 13 amino acids. The CDR3 nucleotides are TGTGCCAGCAGTTTATGGTCCGGGGATACGCAGTATTTT. It is translated as CASSLWSGDTQYF.

The CDR3, as DNA: TGTGCCAGCAGCTTAGGGGTAACAGACGAAGCTTTCTTT. It codes for CASSLGVTDEAFF. The rearrangement joins TRBV7-2 to TRBJ1-1; D is ambiguous. Germline CDR1 is SGHTA and CDR2 is FQGNSA. V was trimmed by 1 base and J by 8 bases, leaving 11 bases between them. CDR3 length: 13 amino acids.

V usage is TRBV7-9 and J usage is TRBJ2-3; 9 nucleotides align to TRBD2. Germline V gene data show CDR1 as SEHNR and CDR2 as FQNEAQ (reference sequence). CDR3 length: 14 residues. The V and J ends lost 11 bases and 5 bases, in that order; junction bases with no gene match: 11. DNA of the CDR3: TGTGCCCCGCGGGGGGGAGACCCCGGAGATACGCAGTATTTT. Amino acid sequence: CAPRGGDPGDTQYF.

This chain connects TRBV5-1 to TRBJ2-7; D gene uncertain. Germline CDR1 is SGHRS and CDR2 is YFSETQ. V gave up 0 bases and J gave up 5 bases, with 15 bases separating them. The CDR3 loop spans 15 amino acids. CDR3 region: CASSLDRSPPNEQYF. The CDR3 DNA follows: TGCGCCAGCAGCTTGGACCGGTCCCCCCCCAACGAGCAGTACTTC.